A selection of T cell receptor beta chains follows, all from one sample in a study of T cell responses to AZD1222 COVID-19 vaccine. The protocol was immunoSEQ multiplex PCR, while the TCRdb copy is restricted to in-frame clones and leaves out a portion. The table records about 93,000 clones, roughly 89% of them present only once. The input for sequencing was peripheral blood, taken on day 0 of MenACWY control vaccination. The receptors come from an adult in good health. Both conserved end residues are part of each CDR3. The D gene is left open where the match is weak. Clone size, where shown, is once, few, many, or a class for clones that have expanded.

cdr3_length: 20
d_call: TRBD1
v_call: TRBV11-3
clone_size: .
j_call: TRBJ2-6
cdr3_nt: TGTGCCAGCAGCTTAATCATTTGGGGACAGACTAACTCTGGGGCCAACGTCCTGACTTTC
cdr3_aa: CASSLIIWGQTNSGANVLTF

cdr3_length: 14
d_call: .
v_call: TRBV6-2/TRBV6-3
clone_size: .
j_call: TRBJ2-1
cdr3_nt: TGTGCCAGCAGTTACTTCGGGGGGCCTTTGGAGCAGTTCTTC
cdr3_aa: CASSYFGGPLEQFF

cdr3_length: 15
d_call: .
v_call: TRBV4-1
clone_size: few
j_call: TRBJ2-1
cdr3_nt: TGCGCCAGCAGCCAAGGCTCGGGCATGTTACCAGAGCAGTTCTTC
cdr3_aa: CASSQGSGMLPEQFF

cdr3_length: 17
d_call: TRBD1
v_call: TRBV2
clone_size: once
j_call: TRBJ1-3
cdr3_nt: TGTGCCAGCAGTGTAGCCGGGACAGCTAACTCTGGAAACACCATATATTTT
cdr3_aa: CASSVAGTANSGNTIYF

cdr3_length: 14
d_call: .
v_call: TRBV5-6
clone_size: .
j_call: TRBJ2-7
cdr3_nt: TGTGCCAGCAGTGGGGCAGTGCGATTATCCGAGCAGTACTTC
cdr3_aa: CASSGAVRLSEQYF

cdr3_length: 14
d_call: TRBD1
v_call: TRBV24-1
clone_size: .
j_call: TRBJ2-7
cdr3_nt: TGTGCCACCAGTGATGCCGGGACAGCCTACGAGCAGTACTTC
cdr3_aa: CATSDAGTAYEQYF

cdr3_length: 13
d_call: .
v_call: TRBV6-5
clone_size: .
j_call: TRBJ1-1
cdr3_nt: TGTGCCAGCATGGAGCGCCCGAACACTGAAGCTTTCTTT
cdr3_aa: CASMERPNTEAFF

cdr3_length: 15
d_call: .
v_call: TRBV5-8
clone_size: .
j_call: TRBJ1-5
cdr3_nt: TGTGCCAGCAGTTTACTCTCGGGGTTTAATCAGCCCCAGCATTTT
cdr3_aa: CASSLLSGFNQPQHF

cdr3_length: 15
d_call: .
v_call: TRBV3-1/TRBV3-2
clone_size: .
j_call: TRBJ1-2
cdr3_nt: TGTGCCAGCAGCCAAACCTCCGGGGCCCCCTATGGCTACACCTTC
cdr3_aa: CASSQTSGAPYGYTF

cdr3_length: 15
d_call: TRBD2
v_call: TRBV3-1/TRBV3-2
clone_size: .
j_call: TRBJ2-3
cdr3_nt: TGTGCCAGCAGCCAAGGGCGGGGGGGCACAGATACGCAGTATTTT
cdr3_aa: CASSQGRGGTDTQYF

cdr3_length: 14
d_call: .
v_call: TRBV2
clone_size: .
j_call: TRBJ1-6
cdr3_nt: TGTGCCAGCAGTGAGGTCAGGGAGAATTCACCCCTCCACTTT
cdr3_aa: CASSEVRENSPLHF

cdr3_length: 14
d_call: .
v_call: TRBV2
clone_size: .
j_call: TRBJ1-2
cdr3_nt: TGTGCCAGCAGTGTAGGGACGGCCACATATGGCTACACCTTC
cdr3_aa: CASSVGTATYGYTF

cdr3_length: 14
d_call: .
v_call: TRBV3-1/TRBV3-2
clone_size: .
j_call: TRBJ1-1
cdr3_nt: TGTGCCAGCAGCCAAAGGAGTGGGAACACTGAAGCTTTCTTT
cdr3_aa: CASSQRSGNTEAFF

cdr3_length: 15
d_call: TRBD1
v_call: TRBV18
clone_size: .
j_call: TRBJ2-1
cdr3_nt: TGTGCCAGCTCGGCGGGACAGGGGTCGGTCAATGAGCAGTTCTTC
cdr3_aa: CASSAGQGSVNEQFF

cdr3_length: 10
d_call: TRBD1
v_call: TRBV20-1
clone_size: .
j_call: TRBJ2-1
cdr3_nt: TGCAGTGTCCCGACAGGGAAGCAGTTCTTC
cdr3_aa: CSVPTGKQFF

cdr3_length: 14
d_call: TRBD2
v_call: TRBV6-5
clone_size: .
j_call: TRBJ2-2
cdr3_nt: TGTGCCAGCAGTTTTGGCGGGGGTGGTGGGGAGCTGTTTTTT
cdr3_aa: CASSFGGGGGELFF

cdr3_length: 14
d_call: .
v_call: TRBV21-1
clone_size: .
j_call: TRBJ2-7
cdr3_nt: TGTGCCAGCAGCAAAGTGGAGGGATTCGGCGAGCAGTACTTC
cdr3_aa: CASSKVEGFGEQYF

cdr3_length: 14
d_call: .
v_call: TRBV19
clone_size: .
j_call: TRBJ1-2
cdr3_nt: TGTGCCAGTAGACCAGGGTTAGGAGGGTATGGCTACACCTTC
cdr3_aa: CASRPGLGGYGYTF

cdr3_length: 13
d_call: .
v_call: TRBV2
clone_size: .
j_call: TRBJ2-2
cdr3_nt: TGTGCCAGCAACATCAAGGGTGCCGGGGAGCTGTTTTTT
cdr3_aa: CASNIKGAGELFF